This section outlines one T cell receptor beta chain sequence together with its context. Trimming took 7 bases from V and 6 from J, leaving 10 bases between them. Germline V lookup: CDR1 SNHLY, CDR2 FYNNEI. This CDR3 has 12 amino acids. The entry originates in a study of shared clonotypes between healthy human individuals. The protocol was immunoSEQ multiplex PCR, while the TCRdb copy is restricted to in-frame clones and leaves out a portion. In the table there are 600,000 to 800,000 clones, roughly two thirds of which are singletons. V and J are TRBV2 and TRBJ1-5; D is undetermined. Sequencing input: memory CD4+ T cells sorted from blood. Subset of the sample: CD45RA-negative fraction. The TCR sequence derives from a woman under 40 in good health. The CDR3 loop is CASKLLGQPQHF. The CDR3 DNA reads as TGTGCCAGCAAGCTCCTGGGTCAGCCCCAGCATTTT. The entire variable domain, with the rest obtained from reference TRBV2 and TRBJ1-5, is as follows: EPEVTQTPSHQVTQMGQEVILRCVPISNHLYFYWYRQILGQKVEFLVSFYNNEISEKSEIFDDQFSVERPDGSNFTLKIRSTKLEDSAMYFCASKLLGQPQHFGDGTRLSIL.